The clone carrying this TCR beta chain has only a few counts. Its antigen is unidentified. These data are taken from a study of blood T cells in healthy people across ages. Germline assignment: CDR1 MNHEY and CDR2 SVGEGT. This CDR3 is 16 amino acids long. V lost 2 bases and J lost 5, with 18 bases in between. Combining a sample-barcoded 5' primer with a J-beta primer mix, a second PCR ran for roughly 7 to 11 cycles. A single record per CDR3 protein comes from TCRdb applying MiXCR to the 5' RACE reads. The sample holds some 900,000 distinct CDR3 sequences, 45% to 50% seen once. Overall study results and limits: A strong correlation was found between TCR beta diversity and the percentage of naive T cells.

The rearrangement uses TRBV6-2 or TRBV6-3 and TRBJ1-2, with D possibly matching TRBD1 (5 bases). Sequenced input: blood. This TCR was sampled from a man under 40 in good health. The chain's CDR3 is CASSYPGRPSVYGYTF. CDR3 sequence (DNA): TGTGCCAGCAGTTACCCGGGACGCCCAAGTGTATATGGCTACACCTTC.